The T cell receptor beta chain described here comes from a study of T cells after yellow fever vaccination. Study-level information: Any fraction with a low cell number was prepared using SMART-Seq v4 Ultra Low Input.

Germline lookup yields CDR1 LGHNA and CDR2 YSLEER. The CDR3 is 16 amino acids. The V and J ends lost 0 bases and 10 bases, in that order; junction bases with no gene match: 8. This clonotype was observed a handful of times. Antigen unknown. Study-wide results and limits: The secondary response was weaker but peaked faster, day 5 versus 15. Booster samples showed a return of most primary-vaccination clones (about 97% CD4, roughly 85% CD8).

TCR cDNA was made by 5'RACE template switching, adding a universal primer site and UMIs. TCRdb independently ran MiXCR on the 5' RACE reads; one entry per CDR3 protein. This table has under 600,000 distinct CDR3 sequences, roughly a fifth appearing once. This chain connects TRBV4-3 to TRBJ2-1; TRBD2 matches at 11 bases. The sample here was PBMCs, taken about 21 days after the first yellow fever vaccination. This clonotype was sampled from a man aged 18 to 35 who received the YFV17D yellow fever vaccine. The CDR3 DNA reads as TGCGCCAGCAGCCAAGAATTCCTAGCGGGGGGCAAGGAGCAGTTCTTC. As protein: CASSQEFLAGGKEQFF.